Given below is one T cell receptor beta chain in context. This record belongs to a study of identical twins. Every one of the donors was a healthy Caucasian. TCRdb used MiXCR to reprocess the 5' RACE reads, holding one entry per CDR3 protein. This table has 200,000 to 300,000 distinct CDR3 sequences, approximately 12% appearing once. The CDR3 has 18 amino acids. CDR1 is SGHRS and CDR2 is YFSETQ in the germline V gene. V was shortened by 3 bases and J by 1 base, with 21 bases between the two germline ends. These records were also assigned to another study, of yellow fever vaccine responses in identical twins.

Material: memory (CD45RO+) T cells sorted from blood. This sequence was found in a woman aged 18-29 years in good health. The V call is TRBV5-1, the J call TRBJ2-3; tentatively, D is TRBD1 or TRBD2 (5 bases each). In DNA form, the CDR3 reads TGCGCCAGCAGCTGGATTATAAGGGTTCAGGGAGGCACAGATACGCAGTATTTT. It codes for CASSWIIRVQGGTDTQYF.